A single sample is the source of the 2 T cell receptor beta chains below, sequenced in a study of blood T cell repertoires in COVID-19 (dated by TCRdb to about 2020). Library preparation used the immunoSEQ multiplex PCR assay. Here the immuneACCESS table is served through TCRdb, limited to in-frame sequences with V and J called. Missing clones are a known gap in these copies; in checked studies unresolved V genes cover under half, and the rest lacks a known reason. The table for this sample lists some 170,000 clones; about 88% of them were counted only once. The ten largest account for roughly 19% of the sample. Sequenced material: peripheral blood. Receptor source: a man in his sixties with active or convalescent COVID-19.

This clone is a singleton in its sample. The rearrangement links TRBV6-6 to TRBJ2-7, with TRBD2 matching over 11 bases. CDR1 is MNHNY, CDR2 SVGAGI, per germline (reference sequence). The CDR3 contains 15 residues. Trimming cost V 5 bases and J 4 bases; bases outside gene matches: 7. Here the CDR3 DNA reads TGTGCCAGCAGTAATCCGGGACTAGCGGTATACGAGCAGTACTTC. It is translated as CASSNPGLAVYEQYF.

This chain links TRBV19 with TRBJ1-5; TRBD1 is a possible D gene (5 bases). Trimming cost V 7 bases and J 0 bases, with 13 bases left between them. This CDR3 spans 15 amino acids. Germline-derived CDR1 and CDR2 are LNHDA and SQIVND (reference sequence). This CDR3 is CASTSSGVSNQPQHF. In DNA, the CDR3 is TGTGCCAGTACCTCGTCGGGGGTTAGCAATCAGCCCCAGCATTTT.